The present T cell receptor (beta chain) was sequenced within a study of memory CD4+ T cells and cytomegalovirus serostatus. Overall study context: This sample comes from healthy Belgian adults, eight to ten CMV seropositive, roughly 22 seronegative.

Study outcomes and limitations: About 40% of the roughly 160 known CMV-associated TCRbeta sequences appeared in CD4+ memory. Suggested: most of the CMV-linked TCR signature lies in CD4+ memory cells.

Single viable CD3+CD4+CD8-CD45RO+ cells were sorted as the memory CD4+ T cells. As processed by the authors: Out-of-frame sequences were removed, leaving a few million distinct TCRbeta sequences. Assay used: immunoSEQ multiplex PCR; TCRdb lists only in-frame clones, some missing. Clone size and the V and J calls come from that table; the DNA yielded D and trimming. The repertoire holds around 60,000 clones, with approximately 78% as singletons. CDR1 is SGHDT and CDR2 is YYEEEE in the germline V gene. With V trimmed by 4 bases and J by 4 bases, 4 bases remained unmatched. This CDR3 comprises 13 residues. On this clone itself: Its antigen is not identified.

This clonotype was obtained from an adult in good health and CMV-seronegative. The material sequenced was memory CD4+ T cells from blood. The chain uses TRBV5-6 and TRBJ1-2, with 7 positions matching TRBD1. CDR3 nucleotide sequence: TGTGCCAGCAGCCCCCCAGGGGGCTATGGCTACACCTTC. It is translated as CASSPPGGYGYTF.